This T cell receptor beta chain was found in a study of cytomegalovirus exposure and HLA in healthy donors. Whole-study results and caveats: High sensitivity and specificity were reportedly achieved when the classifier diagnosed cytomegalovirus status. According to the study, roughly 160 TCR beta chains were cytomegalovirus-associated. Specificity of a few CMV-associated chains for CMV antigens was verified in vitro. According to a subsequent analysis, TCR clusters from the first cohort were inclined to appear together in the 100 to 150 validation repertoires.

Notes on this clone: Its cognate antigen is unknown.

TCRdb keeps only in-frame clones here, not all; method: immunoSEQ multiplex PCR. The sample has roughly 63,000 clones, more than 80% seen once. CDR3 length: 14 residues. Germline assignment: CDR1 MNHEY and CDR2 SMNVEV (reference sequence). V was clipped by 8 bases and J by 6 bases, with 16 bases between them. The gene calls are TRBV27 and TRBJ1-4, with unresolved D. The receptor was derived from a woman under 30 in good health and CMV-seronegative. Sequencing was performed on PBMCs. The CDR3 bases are TGTGCCAGCCGACGATGGCGGCGTGATGAAAAACTGTTTTTT. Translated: CASRRWRRDEKLFF.